This T cell receptor (beta chain) was documented in a study of sequential checkpoint blockade in melanoma. Germline values: CDR1 LGHNA, CDR2 YNFKEQ. This CDR3 is 15 amino acids long. The V gene lost 5 bases and the J gene lost 4 bases, with 17 bases spanning the gap. The treatment denotes: randomized to nivolumab then ipilimumab (arm A) or the reverse (arm B). TCRdb keeps only in-frame clones here, not all; method: immunoSEQ multiplex PCR. The sample carries around 18,000 clones, roughly 59% recorded once. This sequence joins TRBV4-2 and TRBJ1-2, with a weak D call TRBD1 (5 bases). The specimen was CD8+ T cells sorted from blood (inferred from file names), collected from a patient given nivolumab and ipilimumab in sequence. This receptor was obtained from a human donor with melanoma. CDR3 in amino acids: CASSSTAGTAYGYTF. CDR3 bases: TGTGCCAGCAGCTCTACAGCAGGGACTGCCTATGGCTACACCTTC.